Listed here are 12 T cell receptor beta chains from one sample, sequenced in a study of blood T cell repertoires in COVID-19. Repertoires were generated with immunoSEQ multiplex PCR, while TCRdb's copy carries only in-frame clones and drops some. Here the sample spans some 400,000 clones, around nine tenths being singletons. Sequences were obtained from peripheral blood. The source of these receptors is a human donor in a cohort sampled during active COVID-19.

This clone occurred a few times. The gene calls are TRBV6-5 and TRBJ2-5, with D perhaps TRBD1 (6 bases). Germline loops: CDR1 MNHEY, CDR2 SVGAGI. With 7 bases removed from V and 5 bases from J, the gap between germline ends came to 11 bases. The CDR3 totals 12 residues. This CDR3 reads CASTQGWETQYF. The CDR3 DNA reads TGTGCCAGCACTCAGGGGTGGGAGACCCAGTACTTC.

The V and J genes are TRBV9 and TRBJ2-2; weak D call: TRBD1 (6 bases). The germline V gene encodes CDR1 SGDLS and CDR2 YYNGEE. The CDR3 spans 15 residues. V was shortened by 8 bases and J by 0 bases, with 14 bases between the two germline ends. CDR3 in amino acids: CARADGQSNTGELFF. As DNA, the CDR3 is TGTGCCAGAGCGGATGGACAGTCGAACACCGGGGAGCTGTTTTTT.

There are a few counts of this clone. The rearrangement links TRBV7-9 to TRBJ1-1; possibly TRBD1 for D (6 bases). Trimming removed 5 bases at V and 1 base at J, with 14 bases between. CDR1 SEHNR and CDR2 FQNEAQ come from the germline V gene (reference sequence). The CDR3 is 15 amino acids. This CDR3 reads CASSKVRGWNTEAFF. The CDR3 region has the DNA TGTGCCAGCAGCAAAGTCAGGGGTTGGAACACTGAAGCTTTCTTT.

CDR3 in DNA: TGTGCCAGCAGTGAACTGACAGGACCACCCCTCCACTTT. This translates into CASSELTGPPLHF. This rearrangement joins TRBV6-1 to TRBJ1-6, with D possibly being TRBD1 (6 bases). The CDR3 spans 13 residues. Trimming stripped 2 bases from V and 11 bases from J, with 10 bases between. The germline V gene has CDR1 MNHNS and CDR2 SASEGT.

V and J are TRBV19 and TRBJ2-3; 10 bases line up with TRBD1. The germline V gene has CDR1 LNHDA and CDR2 SQIVND (reference sequence). V trimming: 6 bases; J trimming: 4 bases; junction bases outside the gene matches: 7. The CDR3 has 15 amino acids. This CDR3 reads CASSLRDRGADTQYF. The CDR3 DNA follows: TGTGCCAGTAGCCTGAGGGACAGGGGAGCAGATACGCAGTATTTT.

This clone was detected a few times. This chain joins TRBV6-1 and TRBJ1-2; TRBD1 is a possible D gene (5 bases). V dropped 1 base and J dropped 3 bases, with 12 bases sitting between them. The length of the CDR3 is 15 residues. Germline loops: CDR1 MNHNS, CDR2 SASEGT. CDR3 sequence: CASSEGNTGDYGYTF. DNA for the CDR3: TGTGCCAGCAGTGAAGGGAACACAGGCGACTATGGCTACACCTTC.

This sequence joins TRBV7-6 and TRBJ2-2; 8 bases are a match to TRBD2. Germline V gives CDR1 SGHVS, CDR2 FNYEAQ. With V trimmed by 2 bases and J by 0 bases, 2 bases remained unmatched. This CDR3 contains 16 residues. CDR3 bases: TGTGCCAGCAGCTTAACTAGCGGCGCGAACACCGGGGAGCTGTTTTTT. This sequence encodes CASSLTSGANTGELFF.

This chain joins TRBV2 and TRBJ1-4; 7 bases are a match to TRBD1. Trimming removed 0 bases from V and 8 bases from J; junction bases left unmatched: 9. Germline loops: CDR1 SNHLY, CDR2 FYNNEI. The CDR3 is made up of 16 amino acids. In DNA, the CDR3 is TGTGCCAGCAGTGAAGCGGGGGACAGTCCTTGGGAAAAACTGTTTTTT. Translation: CASSEAGDSPWEKLFF. Using reference TRBV2 and TRBJ1-4 for the parts outside the CDR3, the full variable domain is EPEVTQTPSHQVTQMGQEVILRCVPISNHLYFYWYRQILGQKVEFLVSFYNNEISEKSEIFDDQFSVERPDGSNFTLKIRSTKLEDSAMYFCASSEAGDSPWEKLFFGSGTQLSVL.

This clone was counted only a few times. V is TRBV7-6 and J is TRBJ2-7, with TRBD1 matching 10 bases. This CDR3 has 17 residues. The germline V gene encodes CDR1 SGHVS and CDR2 FNYEAQ. The V segment lost 5 bases and the J segment 1 base; nucleotides outside the gene matches: 11. The CDR3 DNA is TGTGCCAGCAGCCACCAATTCGGACAGGGGGTATCCTACGAGCAGTACTTC. Amino acids: CASSHQFGQGVSYEQYF.

The genes are TRBV11-2 and TRBJ2-1; 14 nucleotides line up with TRBD2. The germline V gene has CDR1 SGHAT and CDR2 FQNNGV. V was pared by 7 bases and J by 6 bases, with 14 bases of the junction left unmatched. There are 18 residues in the CDR3. In nucleotides, the CDR3 is TGTGCCAGCACTATTAGGGGGGGACTAGCGGGAGTCGGCAATGAGCAGTTCTTC. Translating it yields CASTIRGGLAGVGNEQFF.

The sample holds many counts of this clone. The chain joins TRBV5-6 to TRBJ2-7; 8 nucleotides match TRBD1. Germline CDR1 SGHDT, CDR2 YYEEEE. The CDR3 has 16 amino acids. V gave up 1 base and J gave up 3 bases; unmatched junction bases: 9. Written as DNA, the CDR3 is TGTGCCAGCAGCTTGAGGCCGGGACAGGTGGTCTACGAGCAGTACTTC. Translation: CASSLRPGQVVYEQYF.

CDR3 sequence (DNA): TGTGCCAGCAGCCTAGACAGGAACTACGAGCAGTACTTC. Its protein product is CASSLDRNYEQYF. The V and J genes are TRBV7-2 and TRBJ2-7; possible D gene TRBD1, 6 bases. The CDR3 loop spans 13 amino acids. In germline, CDR1 is SGHTA, CDR2 FQGNSA. V was shortened by 5 bases and J by 3 bases, with 11 bases between the two germline ends. Full variable domain (remainder filled in from reference TRBV7-2 and TRBJ2-7): GAGVSQSPSNKVTEKGKDVELRCDPISGHTALYWYRQSLGQGLEFLIYFQGNSAPDKSGLPSDRFSAERTGGSVSTLTIQRTQQEDSAVYLCASSLDRNYEQYFGPGTRLTVT.